The clone carrying this T cell receptor (beta chain) was seen a few times. Its antigen is as yet unknown. The sample is drawn from a study of blood T cells in healthy people across ages. Study-wide results and caveats: Observed TCR beta diversity per million T cells went down as age went up. This fall followed a roughly linear course with age.

PCR was performed a second time for roughly 7 to 11 cycles using a sample-barcoded 5' primer and a J-beta primer mix. Each cDNA was tagged by a template-switch adaptor containing 12 random nucleotides. TCRdb redid the calling of the 5' RACE reads with MiXCR, one entry per CDR3 protein. The repertoire has 600,000 to 850,000 distinct CDR3 sequences, around 40% of them found once; the top ten carry around a fifth. Whenever a sample was processed, at least 7 million PBMCs were isolated. After removal of 4 bases from V and 9 bases from J, the junction contained 10 bases not matched to a gene. CDR1 is MRHNA and CDR2 is SNTAGT in the germline V gene. CDR3 size: 15 residues.

The sequence came from a woman aged 55 to 70 in good health. The gene calls are TRBV6-4 and TRBJ2-1; 9 bases line up with TRBD2. Sequencing was done on a sample of blood. The CDR3 bases are TGTGCCAGCAGTGCCCAGGGACTAGCCATCAGTGAGCAGTTCTTC. Residues: CASSAQGLAISEQFF.